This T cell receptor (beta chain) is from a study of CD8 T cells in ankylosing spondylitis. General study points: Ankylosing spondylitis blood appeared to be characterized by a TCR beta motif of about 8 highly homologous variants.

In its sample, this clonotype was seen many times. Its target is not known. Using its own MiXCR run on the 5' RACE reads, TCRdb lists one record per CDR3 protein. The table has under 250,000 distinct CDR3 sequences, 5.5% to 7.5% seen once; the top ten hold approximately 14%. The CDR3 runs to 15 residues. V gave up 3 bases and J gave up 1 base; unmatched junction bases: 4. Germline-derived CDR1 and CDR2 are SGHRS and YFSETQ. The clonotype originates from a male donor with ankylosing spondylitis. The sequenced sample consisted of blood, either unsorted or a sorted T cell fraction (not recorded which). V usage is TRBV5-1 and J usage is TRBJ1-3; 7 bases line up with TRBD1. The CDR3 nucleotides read TGCGCCAGCAGCTCGGAACAGGGGTCTGGAAACACCATATATTTT. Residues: CASSSEQGSGNTIYF.